These 4 T cell receptor beta chains were all obtained from the same sample, sequenced in a study of blood T cell repertoires in COVID-19. Clones were read by immunoSEQ multiplex PCR, and TCRdb kept only the in-frame ones, dropping some. The data hold about 94,000 clones, with 84% observed a single time. The sequencing input was peripheral blood. The receptors originated from a man aged 55 to 70 with acute or convalescent COVID-19.

CDR3 residues: CASSVGLSSYNEQFF. In nucleotides, the CDR3 is TGTGCCAGCAGCGTGGGACTGAGCTCCTACAATGAGCAGTTCTTC. This chain links TRBV9 with TRBJ2-1; TRBD2 might be the D (6 bases). The CDR3 sequence is 15 residues long. The germline V gene encodes CDR1 SGDLS and CDR2 YYNGEE. Between the trimmed V and J ends, which lost 2 bases and 0 bases, there was a span of 9 bases.

The chain carries TRBV9 and TRBJ2-5, with 8 bases that match TRBD2. The V gene's germline CDR1 is SGDLS and CDR2 YYNGEE. The CDR3 totals 16 residues. J gave up 3 bases and V 4 bases, and 11 bases lay outside the gene matches. The CDR3 sequence is CASSPQTSGGEETQYF. The CDR3, as DNA: TGTGCCAGCAGCCCCCAGACATCCGGGGGGGAAGAGACCCAGTACTTC.

V usage is TRBV11-2 and J usage is TRBJ2-7; 10 nucleotides align to TRBD1. Per the germline V gene, CDR1 is SGHAT and CDR2 is FQNNGV. This CDR3 has 15 amino acids. V was clipped by 6 bases and J by 7 bases; unmatched bases: 12. As DNA, the CDR3 is TGTGCCAGCAGTCTAGACGGGACAGGGGTCTGGGAGCAGTACTTC. Translating gives CASSLDGTGVWEQYF.

The chain is built from TRBV19 and TRBJ2-7; D might be TRBD1 (5 bases). The CDR3 sequence is 13 residues long. Per the germline V gene, CDR1 is LNHDA and CDR2 is SQIVND (reference sequence). V was clipped by 6 bases and J by 4 bases, with 13 bases between them. CDR3 loop: CASRRQGNYEQYF. CDR3 bases: TGTGCCAGTAGAAGGCAGGGAAATTACGAGCAGTACTTC.